This TCR beta chain is from a study of PD-L1 blockade in urothelial cancer. Whole-study context: Prior exposure to chemotherapy in patients amounted to 0 to 3 regimens received. Reported median T cell count for blood samples was 130,000 to 150,000.

Study-level results: Clonality of blood TCR below the median before treatment predicted better survival.

Documented time point: peripheral blood 6 weeks after treatment start. Patients yielded 1 to 8 samples each, pretreatment and on-treatment. Per germline, CDR1 SGHTA and CDR2 FQGNSA. The length of the CDR3 is 12 residues. Trimming removed 2 bases from V and 3 bases from J, with 2 bases in between. Produced via immunoSEQ multiplex PCR; TCRdb's table is partial and in-frame only. Of 25,000 to 35,000 clones in the sample, approximately 80% were seen once. This clone was seen once. What it binds is not known. Specimen: PBMCs, collected around atezolizumab (anti-PD-L1) treatment. The J gene is TRBJ2-1, the V gene TRBV7-2, with D unresolved. This receptor was taken from a man between 65 and 85 years old with urothelial cancer. CDR3: CASSLYYNEQFF. Written as DNA, the CDR3 is TGTGCCAGCAGCTTATACTACAATGAGCAGTTCTTC.